This entry describes one T cell receptor (beta chain). Its antigen remains unidentified. Germline V gives CDR1 MNHEY, CDR2 SMNVEV (reference sequence). The ends lost 5 bases at V and 1 base at J; junction bases unmatched: 8. The CDR3 covers 16 residues. The data are from a study of cytomegalovirus exposure and HLA in healthy donors. A multiplex PCR was run with 60 Vbeta primers and 13 Jbeta primers. The repertoire was sequenced with immunoSEQ multiplex PCR; TCRdb's copy has only in-frame clones and lacks some. The sample holds 150,000 to 200,000 clones, more than 60% seen once. Findings and limits, study-wide: In an earlier analysis, most TCR beta V segments were productive about 87% or about 30% of the time. Sequence variants that were highly shared formed a cluster that was likely a sequencing artifact. Through in vitro validation, three CMV-associated chains were shown to be specific for CMV antigens. Presence/absence analyses supposed approximately even sequencing depth among donors.

The TCR sequence derives from a woman younger than 45 in good health and CMV-seronegative. The sequenced sample consisted of PBMCs. The rearrangement links TRBV27 to TRBJ1-1, with 9 bases aligning to TRBD1. CDR3 region: CASSLGTGRGNTEAFF. Written as DNA, the CDR3 is TGTGCCAGCAGTCTCGGGACAGGGAGGGGGAACACTGAAGCTTTCTTT.